This entry lists 27 T cell receptor beta chains sequenced from one sample in a study of T cells in localized non-small cell lung cancer. Here immunoSEQ multiplex PCR was the method, and the copy in TCRdb shows in-frame clones only, minus some. This sample carries approximately 47,000 clones, about 86% of them seen once, and the ten largest clones take roughly 2.5%. This material consisted of PBMCs, taken before any cancer treatment. Receptors were obtained from a man aged 40-75 years with stage II lung adenocarcinoma.

V is TRBV6-1 and J is TRBJ1-6; D may be TRBD1 (6 bases). From germline, CDR1 is MNHNS and CDR2 SASEGT. This CDR3 has 15 amino acids. Trimming took off 6 bases at V and 9 bases at J, with 18 bases between the two ends. This chain's CDR3 is CASRSAGARGSPLHF. As DNA, the CDR3 is TGTGCCAGCAGGTCTGCGGGGGCGCGTGGTTCACCCCTCCACTTT.

The V gene is TRBV5-1, the J gene TRBJ2-1; 8 nucleotides match TRBD1. Trimming at V came to 0 bases and at J to 7 bases, leaving 9 bases not matched to a gene. Germline V lookup: CDR1 SGHRS, CDR2 YFSETQ. This CDR3 contains 16 residues. The CDR3 bases are TGCGCCAGCAGCTTGGAAGGACAGGGCCCTTGGAATGAGCAGTTCTTC. Its translation is CASSLEGQGPWNEQFF.

V usage is TRBV21-1 and J usage is TRBJ1-6; the D segment call TRBD1 is taken from the table without a DNA check. TRBV21-1 is a documented pseudogene. The CDR3 covers 16 residues. The CDR3 bases are TGTGCCAGCAGCCCCCGGGACAGAGAGTATAATTCACCCCTCCACTTT. It specifies CASSPRDREYNSPLHF.

The chain links TRBV13 to TRBJ2-1; D is unclear. CDR3 length equals 12 residues. Germline V CDR1 and CDR2: PRHDT, FYEKMQ (reference sequence). Trimming shortened V by 1 base and J by 7 bases, and 5 bases separated the two germline ends. The CDR3 region has the DNA TGTGCCAGCAGCTTAGTAGGGAATGAGCAGTTCTTC. It translates to CASSLVGNEQFF.

The rearrangement links TRBV2 to TRBJ1-5; D is perhaps TRBD1 (5 bases). V lost 1 base and J lost 0, with 10 bases in between. CDR1 SNHLY and CDR2 FYNNEI come from the germline V gene. CDR3 length equals 16 residues. CDR3 sequence: CASSEGTGGSNQPQHF. The CDR3 nucleotides are TGTGCCAGCAGTGAAGGTACAGGAGGTAGCAATCAGCCCCAGCATTTT.

V and J are TRBV5-1 and TRBJ2-1; TRBD2 matches 10 bases. Germline V lookup: CDR1 SGHRS, CDR2 YFSETQ. The CDR3 loop spans 15 amino acids. Losses at the gene ends were 4 bases for V and 7 bases for J; bases not matched to a gene: 8. CDR3 protein: CASSLTAGGSNEQFF. CDR3 sequence (DNA): TGCGCCAGCAGCCTCACAGCGGGGGGGAGTAATGAGCAGTTCTTC.

In its sample, this clone was seen a few times. The rearrangement uses TRBV7-9 and TRBJ1-2, with a possible D match to TRBD1 (5 bases). The V gene's germline CDR1 is SEHNR and CDR2 FQNEAQ (reference sequence). The CDR3 sequence is 15 residues long. Trimming took 3 bases from V and 6 from J, leaving 17 bases between them. The CDR3 DNA sequence: TGTGCCAGCAGCTTGATCGGCAGGGAGAGCGATGGCTACACCTTC. Translation gives CASSLIGRESDGYTF.

J is TRBJ2-7 and V is TRBV30; 7 nucleotides agree with TRBD2. This CDR3 region has 13 residues. Germline CDR1 GTSNPN, CDR2 SVGIG (reference sequence). Unmatched junction bases numbered 3, after V lost 2 bases and J lost 2 bases. The CDR3 loop is CAWSQGGPYEQYV. The CDR3 DNA follows: TGTGCCTGGAGTCAGGGAGGGCCCTACGAGCAGTACGTC.

This rearrangement joins TRBV7-8 to TRBJ1-6; tentative D call: TRBD1 (5 bases). V lost 1 base and J 7 bases, leaving 11 bases between the germline ends. Per the germline V gene, CDR1 is SGHVS and CDR2 is FQNEAQ. CDR3 length: 15 amino acids. The CDR3 sequence is CASSLGGGENSPLHF. CDR3 in DNA: TGTGCCAGCAGCTTAGGGGGCGGGGAAAATTCACCCCTCCACTTT.

J is TRBJ2-6 and V is TRBV6-5; D remains ambiguous. The CDR3 totals 15 residues. The ends were cut back, 0 bases at V and 2 bases at J, with 5 bases in the middle. Germline CDR1 MNHEY, CDR2 SVGAGI. CDR3 in DNA: TGTGCCAGCAGTTACTCTTGGGCTGGGGCCAACGTCCTGACTTTC. Amino acids: CASSYSWAGANVLTF.

The rearrangement links TRBV27 to TRBJ1-2; weak D call: TRBD1 (6 bases). Germline loops: CDR1 MNHEY, CDR2 SMNVEV (reference sequence). The CDR3 consists of 14 residues. V was clipped by 4 bases and J by 5 bases, with 14 bases between them. CDR3 in amino acids: CASSSTGTGYGYTF. CDR3 DNA: TGTGCCAGCAGTTCCACAGGGACTGGATATGGCTACACCTTC.

The V call is TRBV18, the J call TRBJ1-2; D unclear. This CDR3 is 11 amino acids long. CDR1 is KGHSH, CDR2 LQKENI, per germline. V lost 8 bases to trimming and J lost 4 bases, with 8 bases between them. In nucleotides, the CDR3 is TGTGCCAGCCGTGGCGGCTATGGCTACACCTTC. Its protein product is CASRGGYGYTF.

The chain carries TRBV5-4 and TRBJ2-1; TRBD2 aligns across 9 bases. The CDR3 extends over 16 amino acids. V was clipped by 3 bases and J by 3 bases; unmatched bases: 7. Germline loops: CDR1 SGHNT, CDR2 YYREEE (reference sequence). DNA of the CDR3: TGTGCCAGCAGCTCTAGCGGGGTGATGAGCTACAATGAGCAGTTCTTC. It encodes CASSSSGVMSYNEQFF.

This clone was picked up a small number of times. The chain has TRBV27 and TRBJ1-1, with TRBD1 matching 9 bases. J lost 5 bases, V lost 2 bases, and 3 bases had no gene match. Germline assignment: CDR1 MNHEY and CDR2 SMNVEV (reference sequence). The CDR3 spans 14 residues. The CDR3, as DNA: TGTGCCAGCAGTTTACGGGACAGGGTGACTGAAGCTTTCTTT. This sequence encodes CASSLRDRVTEAFF.

V and J are TRBV12-5 and TRBJ1-4; weak D call: TRBD1 (6 bases). The V end lost 10 bases, the J end lost 2 bases, and 11 bases lay between the germline ends. Germline CDR1 and CDR2: LGHNT and FRNRAP. CDR3 length: 13 amino acids. The CDR3 nucleotides read TGTGCTACGCGGACAGACACTAATGAAAAACTGTTTTTT. Its protein product is CATRTDTNEKLFF.

This rearrangement joins TRBV5-1 to TRBJ2-7; no clear D gene. Germline V gene sequence: CDR1 SGHRS, CDR2 YFSETQ. V gave up 1 base and J gave up 5 bases, with 10 bases separating them. The CDR3 is 13 amino acids. The CDR3 nucleotides are TGCGCCAGCAGCTTGCCCAGCCTGGACGAGCAGTACTTC. Translation gives CASSLPSLDEQYF.

The V gene is TRBV5-1, the J gene TRBJ2-2; TRBD1 matches 8 bases. The junction had 2 bases not matched to a gene; V was cut back by 0 bases and J by 1 base. The CDR3 length is 16 residues. From germline, CDR1 is SGHRS and CDR2 YFSETQ. CDR3 in DNA: TGCGCCAGCAGCTTGGCCGGGACAGGGAACACCGGGGAGCTGTTTTTT. Translated, it gives CASSLAGTGNTGELFF.

CDR3 nucleotide sequence: TGTGCCAGCAGCCAGCCGGGGGTCCTGAGGGGGAAACTGTTTTTT. This codes for CASSQPGVLRGKLFF. The rearrangement uses TRBV7-2 and TRBJ1-4; perhaps TRBD1 as D (6 bases). Trimming pared 5 bases from V and 11 bases from J, leaving 21 bases between. The CDR3 has 15 amino acids. CDR1 SGHTA and CDR2 FQGNSA come from the germline V gene.

This clone has only a few counts. The V gene is TRBV6-1, the J gene TRBJ1-6, with unresolved D. The CDR3 length is 14 residues. Germline CDR1 MNHNS, CDR2 SASEGT. Trimming shortened V by 6 bases and J by 6 bases, and 12 bases separated the two germline ends. The CDR3 DNA is TGTGCCAGCAGAGGGCAGGAATCTAATTCACCCCTCCACTTT. It is translated as CASRGQESNSPLHF.

The rearrangement links TRBV10-2 to TRBJ2-3; 16 bases fit TRBD2. The CDR3 covers 20 residues. CDR1 and CDR2 from the germline V gene are WSHSY and SAAADI. Trimming took 2 bases from V and 1 from J; bases not matched to a gene: 9. CDR3 in DNA: TGCGCCAGCAGTGAGGGGACTAGCGGGGGGGCCTGGGCTGGCACAGATACGCAGTATTTT. Translated: CASSEGTSGGAWAGTDTQYF.

The V and J genes are TRBV7-2 and TRBJ2-1, with unresolved D. Trimming removed 2 bases at V and 4 bases at J, with 9 bases between. The CDR3 loop spans 14 amino acids. CDR1 is SGHTA and CDR2 is FQGNSA in the germline V gene. As DNA, the CDR3 is TGTGCCAGCAGCTTAATCGTCGCGTACAATGAGCAGTTCTTC. Its translation is CASSLIVAYNEQFF.

V gene TRBV2 combines with J gene TRBJ2-3; 11 bases line up with TRBD2. CDR3 length equals 16 residues. Germline values: CDR1 SNHLY, CDR2 FYNNEI. The trim removed 3 bases at V and 3 bases at J, leaving 5 bases unmatched. The CDR3 coding sequence is TGTGCCAGCAGTGAGATGAGGACTAGCGGGACAGATACGCAGTATTTT. Amino acid sequence: CASSEMRTSGTDTQYF.

This clone has only a few counts. The V and J genes are TRBV11-2 and TRBJ2-1, with D uncertain. Trimming took 0 bases from V and 2 from J, leaving 8 bases between them. The germline V gene has CDR1 SGHAT and CDR2 FQNNGV. The CDR3 spans 15 residues. The CDR3 is CASSLEIGTYNEQFF. For the CDR3, the DNA is TGTGCCAGCAGCTTAGAGATTGGGACCTACAATGAGCAGTTCTTC. The full variable domain, with the rest looked up from reference TRBV11-2 and TRBJ2-1, is EAGVAQSPRYKIIEKRQSVAFWCNPISGHATLYWYQQILGQGPKLLIQFQNNGVVDDSQLPKDRFSAERLKGVDSTLKIQPAKLEDSAVYLCASSLEIGTYNEQFFGPGTRLTVL.

Notes on this clone: Other DNA sequences within the sample encode an identical CDR3. This sequence joins TRBV6-1 and TRBJ1-2; unclear D gene. The germline CDR1 and CDR2 sequences are MNHNS and SASEGT. The CDR3 is 13 residues long. The V gene lost 2 bases and the J gene lost 2 bases, with 6 bases spanning the gap. CDR3 sequence (DNA): TGTGCCAGCAGTGAAACGGGGAACTATGGCTACACCTTC. Amino acid sequence: CASSETGNYGYTF.

The genes are TRBV19 and TRBJ2-3; 7 bases agree with TRBD1. The CDR3 sequence is 16 residues long. CDR1 is LNHDA, CDR2 SQIVND, per germline (reference sequence). The J segment lost 2 bases and the V segment lost 3 bases, leaving 8 bases of the junction unmatched. This CDR3 reads CASSILTGAFTDTQYF. The CDR3, as DNA: TGTGCCAGTAGTATTCTCACAGGGGCATTCACAGATACGCAGTATTTT.

The V gene is TRBV21-1, the J gene TRBJ1-1; the D call TRBD1 from the table was never checked on the DNA. TRBV21-1 is a pseudogene. This CDR3 is built from 13 residues. The CDR3 sequence is CARQGEGDTEAFF. CDR3 DNA sequence: TGTGCCAGACAGGGAGAGGGGGACACTGAAGCTTTCTTT.

The chain links TRBV15 to TRBJ2-5; TRBD2 matches 8 bases. With V trimmed by 5 bases and J by 5 bases, 4 bases remained unmatched. Germline V gene sequence: CDR1 LNHNV, CDR2 YYDKDF (reference sequence). This CDR3 is 13 amino acids long. The CDR3: CATSPAGGETQYF. CDR3 nucleotide sequence: TGTGCCACCAGCCCGGCGGGGGGTGAGACCCAGTACTTC.